The 21 T cell receptor beta chains below come from one sample, sequenced in a study of beta chain features in type 1 diabetes. Antigen specificity for these receptors is unknown. The isolated RNA, all of it, was reverse transcribed, so expressed TCRB transcripts were what got sequenced. Profiling relied on immunoSEQ multiplex PCR, and the TCRdb table lists in-frame clones only, not all of them. The sample lists more than 250,000 clones; 20% to 25% were seen once. Study-wide findings and caveats: Among all four CD4+ subsets, Type 1 diabetes patients had TCRB CDR3s that were moderately but significantly shorter.

Sequenced material: naive CD4+ T cells from blood. All receptors come from a woman aged 30 to 39 with type 1 diabetes.

The chain joins TRBV28 to TRBJ2-7; TRBD2 matches 7 bases. Germline values: CDR1 MDHEN, CDR2 SYDVKM. CDR3 length: 13 residues. Losses at the gene ends were 7 bases for V and 2 bases for J; bases not matched to a gene: 5. The CDR3 is CASTPGLTYEQYF. The CDR3 DNA is TGTGCCAGCACCCCGGGACTAACCTACGAGCAGTACTTC.

The chain combines TRBV30 with TRBJ2-1; 16 nucleotides align to TRBD2. The CDR3 has 16 amino acids. Per germline, CDR1 GTSNPN and CDR2 SVGIG (reference sequence). The CDR3 DNA is TGTGCGTCCTCCGGGACTAGCGGGAGGGGTTACAATGAGCAGTTCTTC. Translating it yields CASSGTSGRGYNEQFF.

The chain couples TRBV23-1 to TRBJ1-5, with a tentative D call TRBD1 (6 bases). TRBV23-1 is flagged as an ORF with uncertain function. V shed 4 bases and J shed 5 bases, with 18 bases lying between them. The CDR3 consists of 16 residues. CDR3 in DNA: TGCGCCAGCAGTCGGGCAGGGGTCGGTTTAGATCAGCCCCAGCATTTT. Translated: CASSRAGVGLDQPQHF.

This clone was counted only a few times. The chain combines TRBV5-1 with TRBJ2-5; TRBD1 aligns across 8 bases. J was trimmed by 5 bases and V by 5 bases; bases with no gene match: 11. There are 15 residues in the CDR3. Germline lookup yields CDR1 SGHRS and CDR2 YFSETQ. The CDR3 protein is CASRPGQGGGETQYF. The CDR3 nucleotides read TGCGCCAGCAGACCAGGACAGGGTGGAGGGGAGACCCAGTACTTC.

This clone was recorded a few times. The chain couples TRBV10-1 to TRBJ2-7, with D possibly TRBD2 on 6 matching bases. Trimming stripped 0 bases from V and 9 bases from J, with 12 bases between. The germline CDR1 and CDR2 sequences are WNHNN and SYGVQD (reference sequence). This CDR3 spans 13 amino acids. For the CDR3, the DNA is TGCGCCAGCAGTGAGTCGAAAAGGGGAGGGCAGTACTTC. Its translation is CASSESKRGGQYF.

The table lists this clone with a few counts. This chain uses TRBV5-1 with TRBJ2-1; D gene ambiguous. This CDR3 comprises 13 residues. The V gene's germline CDR1 is SGHRS and CDR2 YFSETQ. V dropped 1 base and J dropped 6 bases, with 8 bases sitting between them. The CDR3 is CASSLSATNEQFF. The CDR3 DNA is TGCGCCAGCAGCTTGTCAGCGACCAATGAGCAGTTCTTC.

This chain uses TRBV30 with TRBJ1-5; D uncertain. V was clipped by 0 bases and J by 11 bases, with 8 bases between them. From germline, CDR1 is GTSNPN and CDR2 SVGIG (reference sequence). This CDR3 has 11 residues. The CDR3 loop reads CAWSVGGAQHF. The CDR3, as DNA: TGTGCCTGGAGTGTAGGCGGAGCCCAGCATTTT. Based on the CDR3 plus reference TRBV30 and TRBJ1-5, the full variable domain is SQTIHQWPATLVQPVGSPLSLECTVEGTSNPNLYWYRQAAGRGLQLLFYSVGIGQISSEVPQNLSASRPQDRQFILSSKKLLLSDSGFYLCAWSVGGAQHFGDGTRLSIL.

The CDR3 is CASSPRGEGDAAKNIQYF. Here the CDR3 DNA reads TGTGCCAGCTCACCAAGAGGGGAGGGGGACGCTGCCAAAAACATTCAGTACTTC. This chain uses TRBV18 with TRBJ2-4, with D maybe TRBD2 (7 bases). Germline CDR1 and CDR2: KGHSH and LQKENI. V lost 2 bases and J 1 base, leaving 18 bases between the germline ends. CDR3 length equals 18 residues.

The chain combines TRBV6-5 with TRBJ2-7; D possibly corresponds to TRBD1 (6 bases). V lost 5 bases, J lost 2 bases, and 7 bases lay in between. The CDR3 has 12 amino acids. Germline V lookup: CDR1 MNHEY, CDR2 SVGAGI. DNA for the CDR3: TGTGCCAGCAGTGGACAGACCTACGAGCAGTACTTC. Protein sequence: CASSGQTYEQYF.

This clone has a single count. This chain links TRBV10-1 with TRBJ1-1, with D perhaps TRBD1 (5 bases). The CDR3 loop spans 13 amino acids. Trimming pared 3 bases from V and 6 bases from J, leaving 11 bases between. The germline gives CDR1 WNHNN, CDR2 SYGVQD (reference sequence). Written as DNA, the CDR3 is TGCGCCAGCAGTGACCGGGGGTTCTCTGAAGCTTTCTTT. Protein sequence: CASSDRGFSEAFF.

This clone was counted only a few times. The V and J genes are TRBV28 and TRBJ2-5, with TRBD2 matching 9 bases. Trimming took 2 bases from V and 5 from J; bases not matched to a gene: 9. The germline gives CDR1 MDHEN, CDR2 SYDVKM. The CDR3 is made up of 16 amino acids. The CDR3 nucleotides read TGTGCCAGCAGTTTACAGTTTGCGGGAGGGCCCGAGACCCAGTACTTC. Protein: CASSLQFAGGPETQYF.

This clone has only a few counts. V gene TRBV7-9 combines with J gene TRBJ1-1, with D possibly matching TRBD1 (5 bases). Germline V CDR1 and CDR2: SEHNR, FQNEAQ (reference sequence). Between the trimmed V and J ends, which lost 1 base and 12 bases, there was a span of 15 bases. The CDR3 runs 13 residues. The CDR3 protein is CASSLGVGQGPFF. In nucleotides, the CDR3 is TGTGCCAGCAGCTTAGGAGTGGGCCAGGGCCCTTTCTTT.

This sequence joins TRBV29-1 and TRBJ2-3; 9 bases map to TRBD1. The CDR3 is 17 residues long. V lost 1 base, J lost 2 bases, and 10 bases stayed unmatched. Germline loops: CDR1 SQVTM, CDR2 ANQGSEA. The CDR3 coding sequence is TGCAGCGTTGAAGGGGGGCGGAGGGACAGGGCCACAGATACGCAGTATTTT. Encoded protein: CSVEGGRRDRATDTQYF.

The chain employs TRBV9 and TRBJ2-1; possible D gene TRBD2, 5 bases. The germline V gene encodes CDR1 SGDLS and CDR2 YYNGEE. V lost 0 bases to trimming and J lost 8 bases, with 6 bases between them. This CDR3 has 12 residues. CDR3 bases: TGTGCCAGCAGCGTAGCGGGGTATGAGCAGTTCTTC. The encoded protein is CASSVAGYEQFF.

This clone was counted between two and nine times. The V gene is TRBV10-3, the J gene TRBJ1-1; TRBD1 matches 9 bases. Per the germline V gene, CDR1 is ENHRY and CDR2 is SYGVKD. The CDR3 has 13 residues. J gave up 6 bases and V 6 bases, and 5 bases lay outside the gene matches. CDR3 amino acids: CAIRGQGVSEAFF. Here the CDR3 DNA reads TGTGCCATCAGGGGACAGGGAGTGTCTGAAGCTTTCTTT.

The chain uses TRBV7-2 and TRBJ2-7; weak D call: TRBD1 (6 bases). This CDR3 has 18 residues. The germline V and J ends were trimmed by 4 bases and 0 bases, with 22 bases remaining between them. CDR1 SGHTA and CDR2 FQGNSA come from the germline V gene. The chain's CDR3 is CASSSRTRQDLSSYEQYF. CDR3 nucleotide sequence: TGTGCCAGCAGCTCCCGGACACGACAGGACTTAAGCTCCTACGAGCAGTACTTC.

This clone has just a few counts. This sequence joins TRBV30 and TRBJ2-1; 13 nucleotides agree with TRBD2. Unmatched junction bases numbered 3, after V lost 3 bases and J lost 10 bases. The V gene's germline CDR1 is GTSNPN and CDR2 SVGIG (reference sequence). This CDR3 comprises 13 residues. In DNA, the CDR3 is TGTGCCTGGAGCCGGACTAGCGGGGGAGAGCAGTTCTTC. This translates into CAWSRTSGGEQFF.

This clone was seen a few times. The chain links TRBV28 to TRBJ2-7; 14 bases line up with TRBD2. The ends lost 7 bases at V and 7 bases at J; junction bases unmatched: 9. The CDR3 is 15 residues long. Germline V lookup: CDR1 MDHEN, CDR2 SYDVKM. CDR3 residues: CASTTNGLAGGEQYF. The CDR3 nucleotides read TGTGCCAGCACCACTAACGGACTAGCGGGAGGTGAGCAGTACTTC.

The V call is TRBV11-2, the J call TRBJ2-1, with D perhaps matching TRBD2 (5 bases). V shed 1 base and J shed 7 bases, with 8 bases lying between them. CDR1 is SGHAT and CDR2 is FQNNGV in the germline V gene. This CDR3 spans 13 amino acids. In nucleotides, the CDR3 is TGTGCCAGCAGCTTAGTGTCGGGGAATGAGCAGTTCTTC. It codes for CASSLVSGNEQFF.

The chain is built from TRBV28 and TRBJ2-1, with a weak D call TRBD2 (6 bases). Trimming took 6 bases from V and 13 from J, leaving 13 bases between them. Germline CDR1 reads MDHEN; CDR2 reads SYDVKM. The CDR3 sequence is 11 residues long. The chain's CDR3 is CASSSGTAQFF. CDR3 nucleotide sequence: TGTGCCAGCAGCTCCGGGACTGCCCAGTTCTTC.

The V call is TRBV7-9, the J call TRBJ2-7; the match to TRBD2 covers 11 bases. Trimming removed 4 bases from V and 0 bases from J; junction bases left unmatched: 8. CDR3 length equals 17 residues. The germline gives CDR1 SEHNR, CDR2 FQNEAQ (reference sequence). Here the CDR3 DNA reads TGTGCCAGCAGCTCTGGACTAGCGGGTGATAGCTCCTACGAGCAGTACTTC. It is translated as CASSSGLAGDSSYEQYF.